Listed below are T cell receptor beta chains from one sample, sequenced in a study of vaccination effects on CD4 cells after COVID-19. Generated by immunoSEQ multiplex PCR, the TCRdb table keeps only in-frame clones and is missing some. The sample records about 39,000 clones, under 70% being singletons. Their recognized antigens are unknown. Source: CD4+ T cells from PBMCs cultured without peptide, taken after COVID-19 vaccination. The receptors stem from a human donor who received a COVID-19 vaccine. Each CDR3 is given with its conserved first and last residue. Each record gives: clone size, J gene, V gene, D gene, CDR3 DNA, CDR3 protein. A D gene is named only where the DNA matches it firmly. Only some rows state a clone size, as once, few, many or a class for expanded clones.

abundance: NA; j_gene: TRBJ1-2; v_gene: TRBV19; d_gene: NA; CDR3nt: TGTGCCAGTAGTATTTGGGGTAACTATGGCTACACCTTC; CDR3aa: CASSIWGNYGYTF
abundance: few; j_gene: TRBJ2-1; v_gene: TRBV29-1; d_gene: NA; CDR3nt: TGCAGCGTTGAATTCCTTCCTAGCTGGATGGTCAATGAGCAGTTCTTC; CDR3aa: CSVEFLPSWMVNEQFF
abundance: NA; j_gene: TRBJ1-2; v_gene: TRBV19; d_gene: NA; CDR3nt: TGTGCCAGTAAAATGAGGGACTCCTATGGCTACACCTTC; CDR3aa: CASKMRDSYGYTF
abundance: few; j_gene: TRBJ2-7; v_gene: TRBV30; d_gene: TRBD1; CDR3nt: TGTGCCTGGAAACGGGACAGGCCCTACGAGCAGTACTTC; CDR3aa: CAWKRDRPYEQYF
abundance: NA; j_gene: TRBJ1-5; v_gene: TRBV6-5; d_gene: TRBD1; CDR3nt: TGTGCCAGCAGTTTAGGGACAGGGGGCAATCAGCCCCAGCATTTT; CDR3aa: CASSLGTGGNQPQHF
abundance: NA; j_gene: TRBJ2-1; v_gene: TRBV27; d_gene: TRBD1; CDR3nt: TGTGCCAGCAGTTTATTACCCCGGGACAGGGGATATGGGGAGCAGTTCTTC; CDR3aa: CASSLLPRDRGYGEQFF
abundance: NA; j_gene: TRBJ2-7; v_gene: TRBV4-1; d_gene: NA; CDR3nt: TGCGCCAGCAGCCAAGTAGGTGGGGGCGGGAAGAGCGAGCAGTACTTC; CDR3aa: CASSQVGGGGKSEQYF
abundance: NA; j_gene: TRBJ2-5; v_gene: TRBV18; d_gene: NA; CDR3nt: TGTGCCAGCTCCCCCGGCCACCAAGAGACCCAGTACTTC; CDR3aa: CASSPGHQETQYF
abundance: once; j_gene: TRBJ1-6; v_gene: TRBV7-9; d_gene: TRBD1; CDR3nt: TGTGCCAGCAGCTTTACAGGGGGCGAAAGTTCACCCCTCCACTTT; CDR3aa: CASSFTGGESSPLHF
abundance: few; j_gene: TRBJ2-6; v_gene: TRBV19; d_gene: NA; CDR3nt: TGTGCCACCTCCCATCAGCCCTCTGGGGCCAACGTCCTGACTTTC; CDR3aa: CATSHQPSGANVLTF
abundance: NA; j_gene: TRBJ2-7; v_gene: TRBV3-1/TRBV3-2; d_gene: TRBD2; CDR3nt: TGTGCCAGCAGCTGGACTAGCGGCTCCTACGAGCAGTACTTC; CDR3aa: CASSWTSGSYEQYF
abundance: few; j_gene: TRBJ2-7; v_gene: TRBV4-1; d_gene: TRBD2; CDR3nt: TGCGCCAGCAGCCGAGGGACTAGCGGGGGTGGTTACGAGCAGTACTTC; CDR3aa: CASSRGTSGGGYEQYF
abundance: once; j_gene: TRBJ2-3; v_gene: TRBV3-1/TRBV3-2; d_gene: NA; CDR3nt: TGTGCCAGCAGTTCGGCAGGGGGGAGGGATACGCAGTATTTT; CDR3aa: CASSSAGGRDTQYF
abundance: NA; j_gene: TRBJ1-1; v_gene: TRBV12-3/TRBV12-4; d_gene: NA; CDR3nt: TGTGCCAGCAGTTCCCACGACAGAACTGAAGCTTTCTTT; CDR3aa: CASSSHDRTEAFF
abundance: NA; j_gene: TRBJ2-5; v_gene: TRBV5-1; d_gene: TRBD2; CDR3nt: TGCGCCAGCAGCTTGTCCGGGACTAGCGGGAGCGAGACCCAGTACTTC; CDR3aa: CASSLSGTSGSETQYF
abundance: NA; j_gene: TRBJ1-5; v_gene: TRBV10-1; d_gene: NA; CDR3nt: TGCGCCAGCAGTGAGTGGGGGAATCAGCCCCAGCATTTT; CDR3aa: CASSEWGNQPQHF
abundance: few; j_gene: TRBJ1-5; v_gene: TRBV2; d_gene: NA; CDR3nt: TGTGCCAGCACCAGGTCGGAGCATCAGCCCCAGCATTTT; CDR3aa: CASTRSEHQPQHF
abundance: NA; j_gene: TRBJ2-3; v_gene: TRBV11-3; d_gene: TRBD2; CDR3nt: TGTGCCAGCAGCTTAGATGGATCGGGAGGGTTAGGAGATACGCAGTATTTT; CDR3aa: CASSLDGSGGLGDTQYF
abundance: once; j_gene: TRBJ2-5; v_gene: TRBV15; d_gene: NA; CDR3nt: TGTGCCACCAGCAGAGATGTAGAGACCCAGTACTTC; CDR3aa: CATSRDVETQYF
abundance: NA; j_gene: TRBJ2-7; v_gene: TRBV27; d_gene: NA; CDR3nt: TGTGCCAGCAGTTCCCACTACGAGCAGTACTTC; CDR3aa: CASSSHYEQYF
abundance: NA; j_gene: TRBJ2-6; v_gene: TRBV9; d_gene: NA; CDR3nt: TGTGCCAGCAGAGGTCAGGGTTCTGGGGCCAACGTCCTGACTTTC; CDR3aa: CASRGQGSGANVLTF
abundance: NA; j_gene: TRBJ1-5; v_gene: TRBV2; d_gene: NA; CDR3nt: TGTGCCAGCAAGTACAGTGGGGCTCGCAATCAGCCCCAGCATTTT; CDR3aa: CASKYSGARNQPQHF
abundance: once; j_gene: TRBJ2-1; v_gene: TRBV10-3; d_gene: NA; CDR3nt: TGTGCCATCAGCTTGGGGGGTATGATAAATGAGCAGTTCTTC; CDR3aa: CAISLGGMINEQFF
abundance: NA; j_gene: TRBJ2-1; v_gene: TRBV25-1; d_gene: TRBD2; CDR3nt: TGTGCCAGTGGGGGGGACTATTACAATGAGCAGTTCTTC; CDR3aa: CASGGDYYNEQFF
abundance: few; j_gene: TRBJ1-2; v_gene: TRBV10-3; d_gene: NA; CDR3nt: TGTGCCATCAGCCCGGACAGCTCAGGCTACACCTTC; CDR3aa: CAISPDSSGYTF
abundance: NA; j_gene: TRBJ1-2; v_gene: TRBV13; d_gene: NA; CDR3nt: TGTGCCAGCAGCGTGGACCTATCTAATCGCGGCTACACCTTC; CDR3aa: CASSVDLSNRGYTF
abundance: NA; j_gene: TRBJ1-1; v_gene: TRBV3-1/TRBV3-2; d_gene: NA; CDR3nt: TGTGCCAGCAGCCAAGGAGCGGGGATGAACACTGAAGCTTTCTTT; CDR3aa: CASSQGAGMNTEAFF
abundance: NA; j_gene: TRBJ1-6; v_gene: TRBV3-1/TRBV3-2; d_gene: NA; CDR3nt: TGTGCCAGCAACATCCCAGGGAATTCACCCCTCCACTTT; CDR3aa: CASNIPGNSPLHF
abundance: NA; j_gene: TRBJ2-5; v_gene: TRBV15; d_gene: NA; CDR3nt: TGTGCCACCAGCAGACCTCAATGGGGAACCCAAGAGACCCAGTACTTC; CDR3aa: CATSRPQWGTQETQYF
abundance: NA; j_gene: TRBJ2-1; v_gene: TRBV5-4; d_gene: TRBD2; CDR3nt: TGTGCCAGCAGCCCAGGGACTAGCGGTCACAATGAGCAGTTCTTC; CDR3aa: CASSPGTSGHNEQFF
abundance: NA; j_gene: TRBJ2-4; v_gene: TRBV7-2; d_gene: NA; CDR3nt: TGTGCCAGCAGCGGGGGGACGGCCCTAGCCAAAAACATTCAGTACTTC; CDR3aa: CASSGGTALAKNIQYF
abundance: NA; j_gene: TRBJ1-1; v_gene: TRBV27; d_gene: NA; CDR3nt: TGTGCCAGCAGTTTACAGGGAAGGACTGAAGCTTTCTTT; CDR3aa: CASSLQGRTEAFF
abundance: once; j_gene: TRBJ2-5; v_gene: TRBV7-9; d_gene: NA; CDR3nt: TGTGCCAGCAGCTTAGGGGCCGGGGGTCAAGAGACCCAGTACTTC; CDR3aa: CASSLGAGGQETQYF
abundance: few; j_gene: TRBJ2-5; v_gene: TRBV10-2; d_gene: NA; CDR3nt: TGCGCCAGCAGTGAGGTGGCTCGCGAGACCCAGTACTTC; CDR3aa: CASSEVARETQYF
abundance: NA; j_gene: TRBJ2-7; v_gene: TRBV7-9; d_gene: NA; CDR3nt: TGTGCCAGCAGCTCCTCGGGAACCTACGAGCAGTACTTC; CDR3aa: CASSSSGTYEQYF
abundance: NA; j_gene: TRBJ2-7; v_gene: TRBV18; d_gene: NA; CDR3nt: TGTGCCAGCTCACCACCGGGCAGCTACGAGCAGTACTTC; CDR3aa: CASSPPGSYEQYF
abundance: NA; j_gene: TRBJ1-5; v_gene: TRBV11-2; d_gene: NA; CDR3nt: TGTGCCAGCAGCTTAGAATTAGGCTACAGGTGGGGCAATCAGCCCCAGCATTTT; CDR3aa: CASSLELGYRWGNQPQHF
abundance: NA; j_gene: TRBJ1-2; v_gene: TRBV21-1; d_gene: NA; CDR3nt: TGTGCCAGCAGCAACCTACCTCCGGACAGGCGCCCCGTCGGCTACACCTTC; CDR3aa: CASSNLPPDRRPVGYTF
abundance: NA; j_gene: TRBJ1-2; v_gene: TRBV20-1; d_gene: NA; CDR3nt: TGCAGTGCTAGAATCAAAAGCGGCTACACCTTC; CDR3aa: CSARIKSGYTF
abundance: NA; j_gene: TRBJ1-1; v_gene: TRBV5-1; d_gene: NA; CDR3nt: TGCGCCAGCAGCTTGGCCTACGATTGGCAGGCCTTAGGGGCTTTCTTT; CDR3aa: CASSLAYDWQALGAFF
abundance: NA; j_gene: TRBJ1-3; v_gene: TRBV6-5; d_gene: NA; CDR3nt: TGTGCCAGCAGGGAGGTTAACACCATATATTTT; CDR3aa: CASREVNTIYF